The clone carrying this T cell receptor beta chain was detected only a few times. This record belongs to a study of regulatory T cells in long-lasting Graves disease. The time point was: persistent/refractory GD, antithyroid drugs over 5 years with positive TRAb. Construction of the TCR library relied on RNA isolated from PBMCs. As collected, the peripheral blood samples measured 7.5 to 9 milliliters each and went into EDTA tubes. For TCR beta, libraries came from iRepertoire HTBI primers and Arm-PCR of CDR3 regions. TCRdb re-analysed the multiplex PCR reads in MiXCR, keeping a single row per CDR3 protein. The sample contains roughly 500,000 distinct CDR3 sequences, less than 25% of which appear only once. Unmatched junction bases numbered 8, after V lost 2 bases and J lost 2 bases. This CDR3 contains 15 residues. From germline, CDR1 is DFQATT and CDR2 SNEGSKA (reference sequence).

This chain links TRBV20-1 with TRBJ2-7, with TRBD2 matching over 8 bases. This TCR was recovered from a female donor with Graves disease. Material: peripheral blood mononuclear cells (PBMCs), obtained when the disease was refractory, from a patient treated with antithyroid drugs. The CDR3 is CSARHLGGGTYEQYF. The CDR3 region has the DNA TGCAGTGCTAGACACCTCGGGGGGGGGACCTACGAGCAGTACTTC.